This T cell receptor (beta chain) stems from a study of cytomegalovirus exposure and HLA in healthy donors. There are 14 residues in the CDR3. Trimming shortened V by 1 base and J by 4 bases, and 10 bases separated the two germline ends. CDR1 LGHNA and CDR2 YSLEER come from the germline V gene. These donors were members of the 120-subject validation cohort, a group separate from the roughly 670-subject first cohort. Libraries were prepared by immunoSEQ multiplex PCR; TCRdb keeps only in-frame clonotypes and omits some of them. The repertoire includes tens of thousands of clones, 85% to 95% of them detected once, and 0.69% sits in the top ten.

The chain joins TRBV4-3 to TRBJ1-2, with D unresolved. The source material was PBMCs. The TCR sequence derives from a woman between 18 and 29 years old in good health and CMV-seronegative. CDR3 sequence (DNA): TGCGCCAGCAGCCAAGCAGCGGACTCCTATGGCTACACCTTC. Protein product: CASSQAADSYGYTF.